This TCR beta chain comes out of a study of blood T cell repertoires in COVID-19. Study summary: Sites across the United States, Italy and Spain contributed samples from acute and convalescent COVID-19. From T cells, B-cell-depleted T cells, or PBMCs came the material, which was cDNA or gDNA.

The V gene's germline CDR1 is MNHNS and CDR2 SASEGT. CDR3 length: 17 residues. With 1 base removed from V and 5 bases from J, the gap between germline ends came to 20 bases. How the authors handled the data: For nucleated cells, counts were estimated from reference gene primer amplification. Profiled with immunoSEQ multiplex PCR; TCRdb holds only in-frame clones, not every one. From that table come the V and J calls and clone size; the DNA was used to work out D and trimming. There are about 140,000 clones in the sample; around 84% occur only once, and approximately 5% lies in the top ten. The sequence was obtained from a woman in her 50s with acute or convalescent COVID-19. Sequencing input: peripheral blood. The chain is built from TRBV6-1 and TRBJ1-2; D remains unclear. The CDR3 reads CASSEVLGSLAEYGYTF. The CDR3 DNA follows: TGTGCCAGCAGTGAAGTGCTGGGCAGCCTAGCAGAGTATGGCTACACCTTC.